The rows below give T cell receptor beta chains drawn from one sample of a study of human T cells and chemical hapten exposure. Via MiXCR, TCRdb re-called the RACE reads, giving one row per CDR3 protein. The sample lists around 330,000 distinct CDR3 sequences, about 5.4% occurring once. The sequenced sample was whole blood, obtained in connection with sensitization to the hapten diphenylcyclopropenone (DPC). The origin of the receptors is a woman aged 18-29 years with alopecia areata. Some clones in this sample may be carry-over from other donors' samples. Both conserved end residues are part of each CDR3. D genes are given only for firm matches. Where a row states a size, it is once, few, many or the class of an expanded clone; other rows omit it.

J: TRBJ2-5; size: .; V: TRBV29-1; D: .; CDR3: CSVEDDTQETQYF; DNA: TGCAGCGTTGAAGACGACACCCAAGAGACCCAGTACTTC
J: TRBJ2-1; size: few; V: TRBV5-1; D: TRBD1; CDR3: CASSRGQYPEQFF; DNA: TGCGCCAGCAGCCGGGGACAGTATCCCGAGCAGTTCTTC
J: TRBJ2-6; size: few; V: TRBV12-3/TRBV12-4; D: .; CDR3: CASRPAWAGEISGANVLTF; DNA: TGTGCCAGCAGACCCGCCTGGGCAGGGGAGATATCTGGGGCCAACGTCCTGACTTTC
J: TRBJ2-3; size: few; V: TRBV10-3; D: TRBD2; CDR3: CAIAGGRTDTQYF; DNA: TGTGCCATCGCGGGGGGCCGCACAGATACGCAGTATTTT
J: TRBJ1-2; size: many; V: TRBV5-1; D: .; CDR3: CASSLEQGIMGYTF; DNA: TGCGCCAGCAGCTTGGAACAGGGAATTATGGGCTACACCTTC
J: TRBJ2-3; size: .; V: TRBV29-1; D: TRBD1; CDR3: CSVYYKGDSSTDTQYF; DNA: TGCAGCGTCTACTACAAGGGGGACAGCAGCACAGATACGCAGTATTTT
J: TRBJ2-3; size: many; V: TRBV18; D: .; CDR3: CASSPGSRTDTQYF; DNA: TGTGCCAGCTCACCGGGCTCAAGGACGGATACGCAGTATTTT
J: TRBJ2-3; size: few; V: TRBV28; D: .; CDR3: CASSSQESTDTQYF; DNA: TGTGCCAGCAGTTCGCAGGAGAGCACAGATACGCAGTATTTT
J: TRBJ1-2; size: many; V: TRBV3-1; D: TRBD1; CDR3: CASSPPPAGGDYGYTF; DNA: TGTGCCAGCAGCCCACCCCCTGCAGGGGGCGACTATGGCTACACCTTC
J: TRBJ2-3; size: many; V: TRBV21-1; D: .; CDR3: CASSKGLAGDTQYF; DNA: TGTGCCAGCAGCAAAGGGCTGGCCGGGGATACGCAGTATTTT
J: TRBJ2-3; size: .; V: TRBV12-3/TRBV12-4; D: .; CDR3: CASTPAAGGDTQYF; DNA: TGTGCCAGCACCCCCGCGGCCGGGGGTGATACGCAGTATTTT
J: TRBJ1-2; size: .; V: TRBV3-1; D: .; CDR3: CASYTPYGGDYGYTF; DNA: TGTGCCAGCTACACCCCCTATGGAGGAGACTATGGCTACACCTTC
J: TRBJ1-1; size: few; V: TRBV28; D: .; CDR3: CASSLPHTEAFF; DNA: TGTGCCAGCAGTCTCCCCCACACTGAAGCTTTCTTT
J: TRBJ2-5; size: many; V: TRBV2; D: TRBD2; CDR3: CASSEAGLAGGRQETQYF; DNA: TGTGCCAGCAGTGAAGCGGGACTAGCGGGGGGTCGCCAAGAGACCCAGTACTTC
J: TRBJ2-3; size: many; V: TRBV4-2; D: .; CDR3: CASAENIDSTQYF; DNA: TGTGCCAGCGCCGAAAATATTGATAGTACGCAGTATTTT
J: TRBJ2-3; size: few; V: TRBV7-8; D: .; CDR3: CASSLVRAGSRDTQYF; DNA: TGTGCCAGCAGCTTAGTTCGGGCAGGGTCTCGCGATACGCAGTATTTT
J: TRBJ1-2; size: few; V: TRBV20-1; D: .; CDR3: CSARSHSYGYTF; DNA: TGCAGTGCTAGATCCCACAGCTATGGCTACACCTTC
J: TRBJ1-5; size: .; V: TRBV4-1; D: .; CDR3: CASSQRSGTQPQHF; DNA: TGCGCCAGCAGCCAACGTTCCGGGACTCAGCCCCAGCATTTT
J: TRBJ2-2; size: few; V: TRBV24-1; D: .; CDR3: CATSDSPTNTGELFF; DNA: TGTGCCACCAGTGATTCACCCACGAACACCGGGGAGCTGTTTTTT
J: TRBJ1-1; size: many; V: TRBV2; D: .; CDR3: CASSEGAVAFF; DNA: TGTGCCAGCAGTGAGGGGGCCGTTGCTTTCTTT
J: TRBJ1-1; size: few; V: TRBV18; D: .; CDR3: CASSSYRDDTEAFF; DNA: TGTGCCAGCTCATCATACAGGGACGACACTGAAGCTTTCTTT
J: TRBJ2-1; size: many; V: TRBV24-1; D: .; CDR3: CATSDSTPTRGGNEQFF; DNA: TGTGCCACCAGTGATTCCACCCCTACGAGGGGCGGCAATGAGCAGTTCTTC
J: TRBJ2-1; size: few; V: TRBV2; D: .; CDR3: CASDRDPYNEQFF; DNA: TGTGCCAGCGACCGGGACCCTTACAATGAGCAGTTCTTC
J: TRBJ2-5; size: .; V: TRBV29-1; D: .; CDR3: CSGIPDSQETQYF; DNA: TGCAGCGGCATACCGGACAGCCAAGAGACCCAGTACTTC
J: TRBJ2-5; size: few; V: TRBV6-6; D: TRBD2; CDR3: CASRSGGAIETQYF; DNA: TGTGCCAGCAGGAGCGGGGGGGCCATTGAGACCCAGTACTTC
J: TRBJ2-3; size: many; V: TRBV29-1; D: TRBD1; CDR3: CSVETRQGGLDTQYF; DNA: TGCAGCGTTGAAACCCGACAGGGGGGTTTGGATACGCAGTATTTT
J: TRBJ1-5; size: few; V: TRBV5-8; D: .; CDR3: CASTRRVYSNQPQHF; DNA: TGTGCCAGCACCCGAAGGGTCTATAGCAATCAGCCCCAGCATTTT
J: TRBJ1-5; size: few; V: TRBV15; D: .; CDR3: CATSRVWTEANQPQHF; DNA: TGTGCCACCAGCAGGGTATGGACAGAAGCTAATCAGCCCCAGCATTTT
J: TRBJ1-5; size: .; V: TRBV6-2/TRBV6-3; D: TRBD1; CDR3: CASSRVTGGKQPQHF; DNA: TGTGCCAGCAGCCGGGTTACAGGGGGCAAACAGCCCCAGCATTTT
J: TRBJ1-3; size: few; V: TRBV2; D: TRBD1; CDR3: CASTGDSAGNTIYF; DNA: TGTGCCAGCACCGGGGACAGCGCTGGAAACACCATATATTTT
J: TRBJ2-1; size: few; V: TRBV2; D: TRBD2; CDR3: CASSASGGGTEQFF; DNA: TGTGCCAGCAGTGCTAGCGGGGGGGGCACTGAGCAGTTCTTC
J: TRBJ2-1; size: many; V: TRBV4-3; D: TRBD1; CDR3: CASSQARPGQGAWNEQFF; DNA: TGCGCCAGCAGCCAGGCCCGACCGGGACAGGGGGCCTGGAATGAGCAGTTCTTC
J: TRBJ1-6; size: .; V: TRBV12-3/TRBV12-4; D: .; CDR3: CASRVSMGLDSPLHF; DNA: TGTGCCAGCAGGGTTAGTATGGGTTTGGATTCACCCCTCCACTTT
J: TRBJ2-3; size: many; V: TRBV7-2; D: .; CDR3: CASSVALPGSDTQYF; DNA: TGTGCCAGCAGCGTAGCCCTTCCGGGATCAGATACGCAGTATTTT
J: TRBJ1-5; size: .; V: TRBV27; D: TRBD1; CDR3: CASQTGGSNQPQHF; DNA: TGTGCCAGTCAGACAGGGGGCTCTAATCAGCCCCAGCATTTT
J: TRBJ1-3; size: many; V: TRBV7-8; D: .; CDR3: CASGYRGSSGNTIYF; DNA: TGTGCCAGCGGATATAGGGGGAGCTCTGGAAACACCATATATTTT
J: TRBJ1-3; size: few; V: TRBV6-1; D: .; CDR3: CASSEAERGNTIYF; DNA: TGTGCCAGCAGTGAAGCGGAAAGGGGAAACACCATATATTTT
J: TRBJ2-3; size: .; V: TRBV3-1; D: .; CDR3: CASSQEGPRDTQYF; DNA: TGTGCCAGCAGTCAGGAAGGCCCCAGGGATACGCAGTATTTT
J: TRBJ1-2; size: few; V: TRBV6-5; D: TRBD1; CDR3: CASSYEDRGRGGYTF; DNA: TGTGCCAGCAGTTACGAGGACAGGGGAAGGGGCGGCTACACCTTC